This T cell receptor (beta chain) is from a study of T cell responses to AZD1222 COVID-19 vaccine. Study-wide results and caveats: A mostly white British donor set with more females was recruited, and clonal diversity was possibly underestimated. Spike-specific TCRs gained breadth and depth after people received two AZD1222 doses.

Of note for this clone: Its antigen is currently unknown.

The repertoire was sequenced with immunoSEQ multiplex PCR; TCRdb's copy has only in-frame clones and lacks some. The table includes around 200,000 clones, about 91% detected once. The V end lost 3 bases, the J end lost 4 bases, and 13 bases lay between the germline ends. The germline V gene encodes CDR1 MNHNS and CDR2 SASEGT. This CDR3 contains 15 residues. This sample comprised peripheral blood, obtained on day 0 of AZD1222 vaccination. V and J are TRBV6-1 and TRBJ1-5, with D unresolved. This TCR was sampled from an adult in good health. The CDR3 bases are TGTGCCAGCAGTGACCCGGGTCTACCTAATCAGCCCCAGCATTTT. Its translation: CASSDPGLPNQPQHF.